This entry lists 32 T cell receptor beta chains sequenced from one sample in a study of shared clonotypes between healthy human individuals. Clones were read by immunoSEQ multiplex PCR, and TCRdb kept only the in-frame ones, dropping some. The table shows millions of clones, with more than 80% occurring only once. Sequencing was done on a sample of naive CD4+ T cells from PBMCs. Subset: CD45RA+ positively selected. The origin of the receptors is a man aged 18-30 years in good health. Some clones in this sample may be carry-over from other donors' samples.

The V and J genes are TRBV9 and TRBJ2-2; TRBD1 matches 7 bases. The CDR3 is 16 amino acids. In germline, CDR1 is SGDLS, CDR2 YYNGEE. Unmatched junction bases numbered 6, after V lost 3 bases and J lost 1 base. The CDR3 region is CASSGSGTVNTGELFF. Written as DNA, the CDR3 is TGTGCCAGCAGCGGCTCCGGGACAGTGAACACCGGGGAGCTGTTTTTT.

CDR3 nucleotides: TGTGCCAGCAGCCGCGGGAGGTGGCACACCGGGGAGCTGTTTTTT. This gives the protein CASSRGRWHTGELFF. The gene calls are TRBV5-6 and TRBJ2-2; 8 positions agree with TRBD2. The CDR3 is 15 amino acids. The trim removed 4 bases at V and 3 bases at J, leaving 5 bases unmatched. Germline V CDR1 and CDR2: SGHDT, YYEEEE.

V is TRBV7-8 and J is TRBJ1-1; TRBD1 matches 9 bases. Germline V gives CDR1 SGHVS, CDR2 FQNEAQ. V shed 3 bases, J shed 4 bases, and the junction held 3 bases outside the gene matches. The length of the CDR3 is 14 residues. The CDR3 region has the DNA TGTGCCAGCAGCTTGGTGACAGGGGGCACTGAAGCTTTCTTT. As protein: CASSLVTGGTEAFF.

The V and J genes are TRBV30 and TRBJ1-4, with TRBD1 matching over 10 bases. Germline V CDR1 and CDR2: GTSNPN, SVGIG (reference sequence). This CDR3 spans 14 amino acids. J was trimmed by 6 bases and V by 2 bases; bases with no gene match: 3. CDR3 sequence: CAWSNDRGHEKLFF. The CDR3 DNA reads TGTGCCTGGAGTAATGACAGGGGGCATGAAAAACTGTTTTTT.

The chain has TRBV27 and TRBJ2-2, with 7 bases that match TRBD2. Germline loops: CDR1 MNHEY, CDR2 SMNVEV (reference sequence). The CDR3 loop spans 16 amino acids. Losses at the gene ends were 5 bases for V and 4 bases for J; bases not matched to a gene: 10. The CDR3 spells CASSPRSGGVTGELFF. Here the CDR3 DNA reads TGTGCCAGCAGTCCCAGGTCTGGGGGGGTCACCGGGGAGCTGTTTTTT.

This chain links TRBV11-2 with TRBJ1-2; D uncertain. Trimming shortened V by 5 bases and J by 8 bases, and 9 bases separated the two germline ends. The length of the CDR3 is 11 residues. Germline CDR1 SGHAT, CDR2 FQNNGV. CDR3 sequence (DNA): TGTGCCAGCAGCAAAATGTACGGCTACACCTTC. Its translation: CASSKMYGYTF.

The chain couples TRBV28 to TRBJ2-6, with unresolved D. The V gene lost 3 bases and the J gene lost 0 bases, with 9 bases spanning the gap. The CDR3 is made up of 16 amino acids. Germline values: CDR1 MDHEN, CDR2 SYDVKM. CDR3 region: CASSFFFGSGANVLTF. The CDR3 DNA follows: TGTGCCAGCAGTTTCTTCTTCGGCTCTGGGGCCAACGTCCTGACTTTC.

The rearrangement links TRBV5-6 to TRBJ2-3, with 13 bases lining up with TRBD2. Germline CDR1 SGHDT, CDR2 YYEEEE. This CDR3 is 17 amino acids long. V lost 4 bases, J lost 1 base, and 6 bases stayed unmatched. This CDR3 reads CASSRGTSGTGTDTQYF. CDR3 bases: TGTGCCAGCAGCCGGGGGACTAGCGGGACGGGCACAGATACGCAGTATTTT. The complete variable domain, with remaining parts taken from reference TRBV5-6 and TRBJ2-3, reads DAGVTQSPTHLIKTRGQQVTLRCSPKSGHDTVSWYQQALGQGPQFIFQYYEEEERQRGNFPDRFSGHQFPNYSSELNVNALLLGDSALYLCASSRGTSGTGTDTQYFGPGTRLTVL.

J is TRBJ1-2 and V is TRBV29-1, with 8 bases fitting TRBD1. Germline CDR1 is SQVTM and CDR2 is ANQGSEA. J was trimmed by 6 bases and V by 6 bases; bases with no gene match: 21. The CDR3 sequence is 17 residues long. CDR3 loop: CSVPRGGTGIIRDGYTF. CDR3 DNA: TGCAGCGTGCCCCGAGGCGGGACAGGCATCATTCGGGATGGCTACACCTTC.

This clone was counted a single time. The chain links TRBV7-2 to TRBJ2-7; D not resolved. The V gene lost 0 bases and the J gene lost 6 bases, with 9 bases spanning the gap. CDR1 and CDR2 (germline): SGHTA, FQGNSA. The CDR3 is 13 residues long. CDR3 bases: TGTGCCAGCAGCTTAGCAATAGGGTCCGAGCAGTACTTC. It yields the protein CASSLAIGSEQYF.

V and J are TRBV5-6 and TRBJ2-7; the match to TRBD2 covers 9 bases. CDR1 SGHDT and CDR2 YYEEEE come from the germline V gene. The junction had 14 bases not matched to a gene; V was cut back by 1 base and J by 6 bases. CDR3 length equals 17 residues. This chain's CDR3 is CASSLKVAGGPLSEQYF. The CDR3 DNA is TGTGCCAGCAGCTTGAAGGTGGCGGGAGGGCCCTTAAGCGAGCAGTACTTC.

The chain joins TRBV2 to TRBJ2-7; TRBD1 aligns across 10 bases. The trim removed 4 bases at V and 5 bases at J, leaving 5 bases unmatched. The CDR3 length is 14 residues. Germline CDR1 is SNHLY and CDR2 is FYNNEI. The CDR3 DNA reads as TGTGCCAGCAGTGTGGACAGGGGGGGCGACGAGCAGTACTTC. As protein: CASSVDRGGDEQYF.

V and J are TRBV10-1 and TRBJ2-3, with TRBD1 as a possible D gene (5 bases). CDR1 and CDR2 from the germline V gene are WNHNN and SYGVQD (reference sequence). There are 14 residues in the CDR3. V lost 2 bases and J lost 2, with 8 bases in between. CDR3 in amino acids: CASSEGAITDTQYF. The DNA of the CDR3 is TGCGCCAGCAGTGAGGGGGCTATCACAGATACGCAGTATTTT.

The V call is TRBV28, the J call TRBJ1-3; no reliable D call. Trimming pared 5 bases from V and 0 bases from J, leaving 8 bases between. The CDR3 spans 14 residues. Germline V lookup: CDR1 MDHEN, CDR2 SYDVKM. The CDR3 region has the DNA TGTGCCAGCAGTCCCCGTCACTCTGGAAACACCATATATTTT. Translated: CASSPRHSGNTIYF.

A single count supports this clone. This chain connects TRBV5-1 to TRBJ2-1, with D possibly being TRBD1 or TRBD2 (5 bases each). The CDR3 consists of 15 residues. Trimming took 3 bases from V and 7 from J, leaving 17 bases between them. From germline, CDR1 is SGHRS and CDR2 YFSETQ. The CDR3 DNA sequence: TGCGCCAGCAGCTGGGGGACGGTGGATGGGAATGAGCAGTTCTTC. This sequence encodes CASSWGTVDGNEQFF. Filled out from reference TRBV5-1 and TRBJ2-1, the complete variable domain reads KAGVTQTPRYLIKTRGQQVTLSCSPISGHRSVSWYQQTPGQGLQFLFEYFSETQRNKGNFPGRFSGRQFSNSRSEMNVSTLELGDSALYLCASSWGTVDGNEQFFGPGTRLTVL.

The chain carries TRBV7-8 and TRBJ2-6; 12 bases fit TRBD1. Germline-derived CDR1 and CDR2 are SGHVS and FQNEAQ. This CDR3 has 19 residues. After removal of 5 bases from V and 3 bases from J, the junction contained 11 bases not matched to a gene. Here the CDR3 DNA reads TGTGCCAGCAGCCGAACTCCCGGGACAGGGGGCGATGGGGCCAACGTCCTGACTTTC. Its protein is CASSRTPGTGGDGANVLTF. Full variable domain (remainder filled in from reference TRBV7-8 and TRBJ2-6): GAGVSQSPRYKVAKRGQDVALRCDPISGHVSLFWYQQALGQGPEFLTYFQNEAQLDKSGLPSDRFFAERPEGSVSTLKIQRTQQEDSAVYLCASSRTPGTGGDGANVLTFGAGSRLTVL.

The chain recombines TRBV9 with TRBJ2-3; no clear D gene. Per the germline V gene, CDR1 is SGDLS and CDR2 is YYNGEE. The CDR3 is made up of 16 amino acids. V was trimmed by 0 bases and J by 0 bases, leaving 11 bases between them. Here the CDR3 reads CASSVGRASSTDTQYF. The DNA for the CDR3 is TGTGCCAGCAGCGTAGGACGGGCGTCTAGCACAGATACGCAGTATTTT.

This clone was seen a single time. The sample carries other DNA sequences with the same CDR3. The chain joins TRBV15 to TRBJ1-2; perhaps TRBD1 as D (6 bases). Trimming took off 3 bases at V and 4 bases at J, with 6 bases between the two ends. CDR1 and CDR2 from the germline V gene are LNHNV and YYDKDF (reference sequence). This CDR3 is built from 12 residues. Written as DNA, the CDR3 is TGTGCCACCAGCAGGACAGGCTATGGCTACACCTTC. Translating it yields CATSRTGYGYTF.

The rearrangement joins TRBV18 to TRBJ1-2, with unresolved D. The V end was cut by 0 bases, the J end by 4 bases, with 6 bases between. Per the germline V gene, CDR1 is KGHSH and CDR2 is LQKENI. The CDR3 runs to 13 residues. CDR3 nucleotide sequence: TGTGCCAGCTCACCACCGACGGCCTATGGCTACACCTTC. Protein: CASSPPTAYGYTF.

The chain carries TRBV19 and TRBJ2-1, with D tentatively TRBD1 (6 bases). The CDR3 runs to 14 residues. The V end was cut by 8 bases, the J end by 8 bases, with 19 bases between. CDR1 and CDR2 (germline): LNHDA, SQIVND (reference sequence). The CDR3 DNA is TGTGCCAGTCAAGGACAGTTGTCCGTGGATGAGCAGTTCTTC. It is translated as CASQGQLSVDEQFF. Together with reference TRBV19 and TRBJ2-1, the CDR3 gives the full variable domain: DGGITQSPKYLFRKEGQNVTLSCEQNLNHDAMYWYRQDPGQGLRLIYYSQIVNDFQKGDIAEGYSVSREKKESFPLTVTSAQKNPTAFYLCASQGQLSVDEQFFGPGTRLTVL.

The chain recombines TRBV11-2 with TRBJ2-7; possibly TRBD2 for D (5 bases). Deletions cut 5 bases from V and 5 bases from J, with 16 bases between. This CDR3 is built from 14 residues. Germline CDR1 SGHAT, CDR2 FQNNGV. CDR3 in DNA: TGTGCCAGCAGCCGGCCCCGAGGGTGGGACGAGCAGTACTTC. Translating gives CASSRPRGWDEQYF.

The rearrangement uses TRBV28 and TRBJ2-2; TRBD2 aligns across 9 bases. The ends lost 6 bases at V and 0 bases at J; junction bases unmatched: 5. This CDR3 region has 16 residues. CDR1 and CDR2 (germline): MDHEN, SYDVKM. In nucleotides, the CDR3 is TGTGCCAGCAGCCAAGGACTAGCGCCGAACACCGGGGAGCTGTTTTTT. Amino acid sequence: CASSQGLAPNTGELFF.

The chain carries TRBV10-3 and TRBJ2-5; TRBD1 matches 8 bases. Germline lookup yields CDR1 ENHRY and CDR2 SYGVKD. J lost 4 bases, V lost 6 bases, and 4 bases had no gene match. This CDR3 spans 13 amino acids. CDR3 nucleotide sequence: TGTGCCATCAGACCCGGACAGGGAGAGACCCAGTACTTC. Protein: CAIRPGQGETQYF.

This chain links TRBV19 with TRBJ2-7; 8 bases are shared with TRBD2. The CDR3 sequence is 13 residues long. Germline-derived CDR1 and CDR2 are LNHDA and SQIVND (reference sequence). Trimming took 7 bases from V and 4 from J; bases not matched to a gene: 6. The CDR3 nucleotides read TGTGCCAGTATGGGACTAGGCCTATACGAGCAGTACTTC. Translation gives CASMGLGLYEQYF.

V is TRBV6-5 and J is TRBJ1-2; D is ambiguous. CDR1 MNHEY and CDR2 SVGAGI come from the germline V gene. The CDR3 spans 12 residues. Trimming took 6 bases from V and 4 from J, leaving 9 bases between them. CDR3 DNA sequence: TGTGCCAGCAGCGGACGCCTCTATGGCTACACCTTC. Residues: CASSGRLYGYTF.

CDR3 DNA: TGTGCCAGCAGTTCCACTCTGGGTGAAAAACTGTTTTTT. Amino acids: CASSSTLGEKLFF. The chain joins TRBV28 to TRBJ1-4, with D unresolved. With 4 bases removed from V and 7 bases from J, the gap between germline ends came to 10 bases. This CDR3 region has 13 residues. The germline gives CDR1 MDHEN, CDR2 SYDVKM.

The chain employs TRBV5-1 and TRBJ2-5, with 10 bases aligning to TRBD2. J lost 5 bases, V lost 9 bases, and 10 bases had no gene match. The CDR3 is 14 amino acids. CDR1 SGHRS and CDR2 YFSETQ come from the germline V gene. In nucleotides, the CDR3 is TGCGCCACCAGTCTAGCGGGAGCATCGGAGACCCAGTACTTC. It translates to CATSLAGASETQYF.

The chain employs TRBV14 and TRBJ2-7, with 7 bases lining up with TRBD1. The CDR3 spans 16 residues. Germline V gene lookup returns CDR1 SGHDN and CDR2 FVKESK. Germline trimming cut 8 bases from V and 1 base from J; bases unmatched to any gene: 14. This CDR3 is CASGRLGGPLSYEQYF. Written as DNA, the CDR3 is TGTGCCAGCGGCAGGTTAGGGGGCCCCCTTTCCTACGAGCAGTACTTC.

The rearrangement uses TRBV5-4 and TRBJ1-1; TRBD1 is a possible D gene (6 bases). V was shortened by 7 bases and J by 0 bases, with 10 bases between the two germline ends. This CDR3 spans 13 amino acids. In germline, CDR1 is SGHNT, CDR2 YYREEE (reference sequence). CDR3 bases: TGTGCCAGCCGGGACACCCTGAACACTGAAGCTTTCTTT. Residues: CASRDTLNTEAFF.

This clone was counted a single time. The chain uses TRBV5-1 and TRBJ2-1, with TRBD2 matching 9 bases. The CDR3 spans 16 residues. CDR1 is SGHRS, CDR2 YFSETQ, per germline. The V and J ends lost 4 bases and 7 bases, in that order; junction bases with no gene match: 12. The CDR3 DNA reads TGCGCCAGCAGCGCCGATAGCGGGAGAGGAGGTAATGAGCAGTTCTTC. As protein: CASSADSGRGGNEQFF.

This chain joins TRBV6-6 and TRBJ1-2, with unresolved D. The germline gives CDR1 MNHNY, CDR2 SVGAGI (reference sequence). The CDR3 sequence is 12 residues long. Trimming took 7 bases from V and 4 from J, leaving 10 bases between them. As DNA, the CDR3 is TGTGCCAGCAACCAACGGGCCTATGGCTACACCTTC. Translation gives CASNQRAYGYTF.

The CDR3 bases are TGTGCCAGACAGGGGTTGGGGAACACTGAAGCTTTCTTT. Protein: CARQGLGNTEAFF. The chain is built from TRBV2 and TRBJ1-1, with 7 bases aligning to TRBD1. Germline CDR1 reads SNHLY; CDR2 reads FYNNEI. The V and J ends lost 9 bases and 1 base, in that order; junction bases with no gene match: 5. The CDR3 is 13 residues long.